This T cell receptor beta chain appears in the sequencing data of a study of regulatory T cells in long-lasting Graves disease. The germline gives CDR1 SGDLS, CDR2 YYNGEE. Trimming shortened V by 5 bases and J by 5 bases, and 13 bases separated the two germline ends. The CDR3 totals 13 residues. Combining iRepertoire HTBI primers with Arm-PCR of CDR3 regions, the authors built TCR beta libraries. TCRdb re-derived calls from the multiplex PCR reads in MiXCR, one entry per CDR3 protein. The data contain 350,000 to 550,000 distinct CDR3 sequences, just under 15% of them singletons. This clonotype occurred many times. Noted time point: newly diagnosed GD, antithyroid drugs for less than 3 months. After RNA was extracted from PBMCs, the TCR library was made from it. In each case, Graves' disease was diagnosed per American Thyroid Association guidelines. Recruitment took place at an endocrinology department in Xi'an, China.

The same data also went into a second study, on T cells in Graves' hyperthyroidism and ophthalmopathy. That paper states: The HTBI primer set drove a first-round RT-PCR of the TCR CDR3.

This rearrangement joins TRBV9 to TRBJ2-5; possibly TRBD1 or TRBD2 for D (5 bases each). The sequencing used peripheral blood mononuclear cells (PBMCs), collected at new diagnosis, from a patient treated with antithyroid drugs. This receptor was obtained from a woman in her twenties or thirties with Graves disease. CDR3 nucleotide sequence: TGTGCCAGCAGTGCGAGGGGCGGGGAGACCCAGTACTTC. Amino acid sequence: CASSARGGETQYF.